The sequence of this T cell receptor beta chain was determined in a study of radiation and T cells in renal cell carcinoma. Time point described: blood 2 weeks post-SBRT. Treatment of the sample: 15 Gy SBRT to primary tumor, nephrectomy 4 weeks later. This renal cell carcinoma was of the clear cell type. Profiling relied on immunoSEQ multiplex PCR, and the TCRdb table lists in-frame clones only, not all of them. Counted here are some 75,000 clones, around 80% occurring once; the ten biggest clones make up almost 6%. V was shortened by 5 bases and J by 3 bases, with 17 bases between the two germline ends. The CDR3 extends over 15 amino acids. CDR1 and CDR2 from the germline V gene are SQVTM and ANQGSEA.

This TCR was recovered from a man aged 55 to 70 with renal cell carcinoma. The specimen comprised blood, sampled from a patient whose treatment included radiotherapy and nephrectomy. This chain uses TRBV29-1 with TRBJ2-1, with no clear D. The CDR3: CSVTGERTRYNEQFF. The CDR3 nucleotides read TGCAGCGTTACCGGCGAGCGAACCCGCTACAATGAGCAGTTCTTC.